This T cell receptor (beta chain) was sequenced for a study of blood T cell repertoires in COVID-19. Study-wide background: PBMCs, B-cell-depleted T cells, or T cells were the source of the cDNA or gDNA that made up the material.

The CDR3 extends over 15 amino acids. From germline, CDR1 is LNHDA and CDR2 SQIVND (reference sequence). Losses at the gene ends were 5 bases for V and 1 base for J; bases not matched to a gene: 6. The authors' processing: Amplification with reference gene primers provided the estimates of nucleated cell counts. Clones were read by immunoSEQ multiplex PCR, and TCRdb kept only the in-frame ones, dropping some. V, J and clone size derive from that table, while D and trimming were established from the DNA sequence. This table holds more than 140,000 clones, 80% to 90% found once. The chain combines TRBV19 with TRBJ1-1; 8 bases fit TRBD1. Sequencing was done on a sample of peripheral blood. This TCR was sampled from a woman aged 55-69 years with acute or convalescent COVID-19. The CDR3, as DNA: TGTGCCAGTAGTCTCCGACAGGGGACGAACACTGAAGCTTTCTTT. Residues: CASSLRQGTNTEAFF.